Listed below are T cell receptor beta chains from one sample, sequenced in a study of naive and memory T cell subsets. TCRdb recomputed calls from the UMI-ligation and nested PCR reads with MiXCR, one row per CDR3 protein. The sample has about 99,000 distinct CDR3 sequences, roughly 14% seen once. Sequences were obtained from naive CD8+ T cells from blood. Receptor source: a human donor in good health. CDR3s leave out the opening cysteine and the closing phenylalanine or tryptophan. The D gene is left open where the match is weak. Not all rows give a size; the values are once, few, many and, for expanded clones, a class.

v_call,d_call,clone_size,j_call,cdr3_aa
TRBV7-9,-,few,TRBJ2-1,ASSFAGNNEQF
TRBV3-1,-,-,TRBJ1-6,ASTPGRNNSPLH
TRBV20-1,TRBD2,-,TRBJ2-4,SARTGGPWNIQY
TRBV4-3,-,many,TRBJ1-2,ASSQDRAAYYGYT
TRBV12-3/TRBV12-4,-,-,TRBJ2-3,ASSFSGVTDTQY
TRBV7-6,-,few,TRBJ2-2,ASSRKLDTGELF
TRBV13,-,few,TRBJ2-7,ASSLAGVIYEQY
TRBV7-9,-,few,TRBJ2-3,ASSRPSTDTQY
TRBV5-6,-,few,TRBJ1-1,ASENPQGGPEAF
TRBV20-1,TRBD2,-,TRBJ2-1,SAVPAGGGSYNEQF
TRBV20-1,TRBD2,few,TRBJ2-1,SAHNDHLGLAGGRSYNEQF
TRBV20-1,-,few,TRBJ2-1,SAPPPEGPIEQF
TRBV12-3/TRBV12-4,-,-,TRBJ1-2,ASSSDPYGYT
TRBV6-5,-,-,TRBJ2-7,ATIYEQY
TRBV5-1,-,many,TRBJ2-7,ASSLVQGRLREQY
TRBV6-6,-,few,TRBJ2-7,ASSRTDSSYEQY
TRBV5-1,TRBD2,few,TRBJ2-1,ASSLGVGLVGYEQF
TRBV12-3/TRBV12-4,-,few,TRBJ2-3,ASSLGGNPL
TRBV4-1,-,-,TRBJ2-1,ASSHQGPNEQF
TRBV20-1,-,-,TRBJ2-7,SARGGYEQY
TRBV7-9,TRBD1,-,TRBJ2-3,ASSFGRDRDTDTQY
TRBV7-6,-,-,TRBJ1-4,ASSLEGRGNEKLF
TRBV12-3/TRBV12-4,-,-,TRBJ2-2,ASGGGGTSTGELF
TRBV6-1,-,many,TRBJ2-5,ASSEGIGTGPQETQY
TRBV29-1,-,few,TRBJ2-5,SVDGQGALGETQY
TRBV4-2,-,many,TRBJ2-3,ASSPTFPTSDTQY
TRBV7-9,TRBD2,few,TRBJ2-7,ASSSTSGRWASSYEQY
TRBV29-1,-,many,TRBJ1-1,SVRGLTEAF
TRBV25-1,-,many,TRBJ1-1,ASRGTEAF
TRBV10-3,-,-,TRBJ2-7,AISLTRTVEVHEQY